This TCR beta chain derives from a study of T cells in Graves' hyperthyroidism and ophthalmopathy. This clonotype was seen repeatedly, ten times or more. What it recognizes is unknown. Study results and caveats: Blood also showed most of the thyroid clonotypes that were expanded above 0.001.

The CDR3 regions of TCR beta were amplified from RNA transcripts. Researchers ran a first-round RT-PCR on the TCR CDR3 using the HTBI primer set. TCRdb reprocessed the multiplex PCR reads with MiXCR, giving one entry per CDR3 protein. Of 480,000 or so distinct CDR3 sequences listed, 14% are singletons. The receptor was isolated from a woman aged 18-35 years with Graves' hyperthyroidism. The sequenced material came from blood.

In nucleotides, the CDR3 is TGTGCCAGCAGCCAAGATTGGGGGTTTACGAACACTGAAGCTTTCTTT. Amino acid sequence: CASSQDWGFTNTEAFF. This sequence joins TRBV3-1 and TRBJ1-1; TRBD1 might be the D (5 bases). The CDR3 totals 16 residues. V shed 0 bases and J shed 1 base, with 12 bases lying between them. Germline V gene sequence: CDR1 LGHDT, CDR2 YNNKEL (reference sequence).